The 16 T cell receptor beta chains reported below all come from one sample, sequenced in a study of blood T cell repertoires in COVID-19. This table comes from immunoSEQ multiplex PCR, and its TCRdb copy is limited to in-frame clones, with some not included. The sample lists approximately 530,000 clones, approximately 91% occurring once. Material for sequencing was peripheral blood. The source is a woman in her fifties or sixties with COVID-19, enrolled during active disease.

This chain connects TRBV15 to TRBJ1-1, with a tentative D call TRBD1 (5 bases). The CDR3 has 15 amino acids. CDR1 and CDR2 (germline): LNHNV, YYDKDF (reference sequence). V dropped 2 bases and J dropped 4 bases, with 14 bases sitting between them. The CDR3 DNA reads TGTGCCACCAGCAGATCCGACAGTCTCCTCACTGAAGCTTTCTTT. Protein product: CATSRSDSLLTEAFF.

V usage is TRBV6-1 and J usage is TRBJ1-3; unclear D gene. Deletions cut 3 bases from V and 2 bases from J, with 8 bases between. Looked up from germline, CDR1 is MNHNS and CDR2 is SASEGT. The CDR3 spans 14 residues. CDR3 nucleotide sequence: TGTGCCAGCAGTGAGGTGGGAGCTGGAAACACCATATATTTT. Its translation is CASSEVGAGNTIYF.

This clone occurred once. The J gene is TRBJ2-5, the V gene TRBV5-1; D is perhaps TRBD2 (7 bases). The CDR3 is 15 amino acids. Trimming shortened V by 4 bases and J by 5 bases, and 18 bases separated the two germline ends. The germline V gene has CDR1 SGHRS and CDR2 YFSETQ. The CDR3 bases are TGCGCCAGCAGCGAAGGGGGGGCCGGCAAGGAGACCCAGTACTTC. Its translation: CASSEGGAGKETQYF.

V is TRBV5-1 and J is TRBJ1-3; TRBD1 agrees at 9 bases. Germline V gives CDR1 SGHRS, CDR2 YFSETQ. This CDR3 comprises 15 residues. J gave up 3 bases and V 5 bases, and 6 bases lay outside the gene matches. The CDR3 DNA follows: TGCGCCAGCAGTCGGACAGGGGCGGGTGGAAACACCATATATTTT. Its translation is CASSRTGAGGNTIYF.

The chain combines TRBV14 with TRBJ2-1, with a weak D call TRBD2 (6 bases). V lost 3 bases and J 16 bases, leaving 19 bases between the germline ends. Germline V gene sequence: CDR1 SGHDN, CDR2 FVKESK. The CDR3 sequence is 13 residues long. This chain's CDR3 is CASSQGLGRRDFF. The CDR3 DNA sequence: TGTGCCAGCAGCCAGGGTTTGGGGAGGAGGGATTTCTTC.

The chain links TRBV21-1 to TRBJ2-1; TRBD2, the table's D call, was not compared with the DNA. TRBV21-1 has pseudogene status. The CDR3 has 14 amino acids. CDR3 protein: CASSRDGLADEQFF. The CDR3 nucleotides are TGTGCCAGCAGCAGAGACGGACTAGCCGATGAGCAGTTCTTC.

This clone was observed a single time. The chain has TRBV5-1 and TRBJ2-1; 11 bases are shared with TRBD2. The CDR3 loop spans 15 amino acids. CDR1 SGHRS and CDR2 YFSETQ come from the germline V gene. Trimming took 4 bases from V and 6 from J; bases not matched to a gene: 6. Here the CDR3 DNA reads TGCGCCAGCAGCCAACTAGCGGGGGTCACCAATGAGCAGTTCTTC. Residues: CASSQLAGVTNEQFF.

The genes are TRBV14 and TRBJ2-2, with 9 nucleotides matching TRBD2. Germline V gene data show CDR1 as SGHDN and CDR2 as FVKESK. The CDR3 is 16 residues long. The V gene end was trimmed by 4 bases and the J gene end by 4 bases; junction bases not matched to a gene: 7. The CDR3 DNA reads TGTGCCAGCAGCCGAGACGGGACTAGCATCACCGGGGAGCTGTTTTTT. Protein: CASSRDGTSITGELFF.

This clone showed up just once. The J gene is TRBJ1-2, the V gene TRBV5-1; 9 nucleotides line up with TRBD1. Germline values: CDR1 SGHRS, CDR2 YFSETQ. The CDR3 loop spans 14 amino acids. The J segment lost 9 bases and the V segment lost 5 bases, leaving 11 bases of the junction unmatched. CDR3 region: CASRPRDRVTSYTF. The CDR3 DNA reads TGCGCCAGCAGACCACGGGACAGGGTGACCAGCTACACCTTC.

The chain carries TRBV28 and TRBJ2-4; D unclear. Germline values: CDR1 MDHEN, CDR2 SYDVKM. The CDR3 has 14 residues. V shed 2 bases and J shed 6 bases, with 11 bases lying between them. The CDR3 loop reads CASSLRVPSNIQYF. The CDR3 bases are TGTGCCAGCAGTTTACGCGTACCGTCAAACATTCAGTACTTC.

About this clone itself: Germline is not matched at one junction end, which may reflect a read error. V gene TRBV27 combines with J gene TRBJ2-7, with a weak D call TRBD1 (6 bases). Looked up from germline, CDR1 is MNHEY and CDR2 is SMNVEV (reference sequence). The CDR3 runs 13 residues. The CDR3 spells CASSLKGLGQPLF. In DNA, the CDR3 is TGTGCCAGCAGTTTAAAAGGCCTAGGACAGCCCCTATTC.

V and J are TRBV24-1 and TRBJ2-6; D is uncertain. The germline V and J ends were trimmed by 9 bases and 0 bases, with 8 bases remaining between them. CDR1 KGHDR and CDR2 SFDVKD come from the germline V gene. The CDR3 sequence is 14 residues long. The CDR3 nucleotides read TGTGCCACCGGAGATCGCTCTGGGGCCAACGTCCTGACTTTC. Protein product: CATGDRSGANVLTF.

V and J are TRBV27 and TRBJ2-5; a weak D match, TRBD1 (5 bases). The length of the CDR3 is 14 residues. CDR1 is MNHEY and CDR2 is SMNVEV in the germline V gene (reference sequence). V was trimmed by 4 bases and J by 5 bases, leaving 14 bases between them. DNA of the CDR3: TGTGCCAGCAGTTCCGACAGCATGGTGGAGACCCAGTACTTC. It yields the protein CASSSDSMVETQYF.

This chain joins TRBV3-1 (or the pseudogene TRBV3-2) and TRBJ2-3; TRBD1 might be the D (6 bases). V was clipped by 0 bases and J by 6 bases, with 13 bases between them. CDR1 is LGHDT, CDR2 YNNKEL, per germline (reference sequence). The CDR3 contains 15 residues. This CDR3 is CASSQDSHRADTQYF. The CDR3 region has the DNA TGTGCCAGCAGCCAAGATAGTCACAGGGCGGATACGCAGTATTTT.

The CDR3 DNA follows: TGTGCCAGCTCACCGAGTGGACAGGGGACTGAAGCTTTCTTT. Protein sequence: CASSPSGQGTEAFF. V gene TRBV18 combines with J gene TRBJ1-1; 9 nucleotides match TRBD1. Losses at the gene ends were 3 bases for V and 5 bases for J; bases not matched to a gene: 4. This CDR3 is built from 14 residues. Germline V gene data show CDR1 as KGHSH and CDR2 as LQKENI.

This chain links TRBV5-6 with TRBJ1-5; TRBD1 aligns across 7 bases. Germline lookup yields CDR1 SGHDT and CDR2 YYEEEE. The CDR3 totals 14 residues. Unmatched junction bases numbered 11, after V lost 4 bases and J lost 10 bases. The CDR3 DNA is TGTGCCAGCAGCGTCGGGACAGATCAAACTCCCCAGCATTTT. Its translation is CASSVGTDQTPQHF. The variable domain in full, completed from reference TRBV5-6 and TRBJ1-5, reads DAGVTQSPTHLIKTRGQQVTLRCSPKSGHDTVSWYQQALGQGPQFIFQYYEEEERQRGNFPDRFSGHQFPNYSSELNVNALLLGDSALYLCASSVGTDQTPQHFGDGTRLSIL.